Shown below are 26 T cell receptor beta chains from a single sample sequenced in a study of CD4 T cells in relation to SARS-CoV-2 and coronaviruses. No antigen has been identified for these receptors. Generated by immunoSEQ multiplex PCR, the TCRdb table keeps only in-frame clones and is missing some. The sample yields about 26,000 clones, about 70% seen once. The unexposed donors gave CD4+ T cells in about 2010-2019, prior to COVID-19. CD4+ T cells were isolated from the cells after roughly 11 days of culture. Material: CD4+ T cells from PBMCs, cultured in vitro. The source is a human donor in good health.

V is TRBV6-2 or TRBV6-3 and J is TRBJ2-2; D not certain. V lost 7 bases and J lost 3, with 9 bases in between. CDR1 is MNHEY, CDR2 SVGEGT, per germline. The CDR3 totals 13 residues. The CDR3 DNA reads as TGTGCCAGCACCCCCCAGTACACCGGGGAGCTGTTTTTT. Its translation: CASTPQYTGELFF.

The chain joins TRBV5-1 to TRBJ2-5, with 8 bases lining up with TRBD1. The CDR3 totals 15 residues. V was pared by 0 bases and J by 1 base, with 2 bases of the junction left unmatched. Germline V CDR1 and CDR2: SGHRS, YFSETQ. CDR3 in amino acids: CASSLDRGIQETQYF. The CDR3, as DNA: TGCGCCAGCAGCTTGGACAGGGGGATCCAAGAGACCCAGTACTTC.

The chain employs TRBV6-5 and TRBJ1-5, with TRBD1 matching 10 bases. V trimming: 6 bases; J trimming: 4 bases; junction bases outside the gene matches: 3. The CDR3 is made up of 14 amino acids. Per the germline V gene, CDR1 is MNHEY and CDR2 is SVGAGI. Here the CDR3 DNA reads TGTGCCAGCAGCGGACAGGGGGTGAATCAGCCCCAGCATTTT. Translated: CASSGQGVNQPQHF.

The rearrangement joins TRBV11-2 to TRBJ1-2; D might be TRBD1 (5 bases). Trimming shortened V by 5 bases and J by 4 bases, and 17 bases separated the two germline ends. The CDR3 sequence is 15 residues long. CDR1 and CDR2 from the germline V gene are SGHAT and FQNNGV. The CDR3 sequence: CASSPLRFRGYGYTF. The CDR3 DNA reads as TGTGCCAGCAGCCCCCTCCGGTTTAGGGGCTATGGCTACACCTTC.

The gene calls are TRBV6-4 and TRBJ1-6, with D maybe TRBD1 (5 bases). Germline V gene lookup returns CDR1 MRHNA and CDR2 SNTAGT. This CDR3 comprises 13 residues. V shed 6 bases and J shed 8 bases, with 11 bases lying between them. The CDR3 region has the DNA TGTGCCAGCAGCAGGGTGAGGGATTCACCCCTCCACTTT. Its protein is CASSRVRDSPLHF.

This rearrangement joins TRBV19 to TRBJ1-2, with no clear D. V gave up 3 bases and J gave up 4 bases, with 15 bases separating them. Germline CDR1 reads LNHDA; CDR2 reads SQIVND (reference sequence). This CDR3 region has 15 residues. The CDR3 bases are TGTGCCAGTAGTATCCCCCAGCTCCAGGTCTATGGCTACACCTTC. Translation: CASSIPQLQVYGYTF.

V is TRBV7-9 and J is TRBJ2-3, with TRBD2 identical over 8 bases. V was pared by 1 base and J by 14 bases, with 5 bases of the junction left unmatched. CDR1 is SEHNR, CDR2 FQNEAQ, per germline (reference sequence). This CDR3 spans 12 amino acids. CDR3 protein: CASSLDSGAWYF. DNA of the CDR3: TGTGCCAGCAGCTTAGATAGCGGGGCGTGGTATTTT.

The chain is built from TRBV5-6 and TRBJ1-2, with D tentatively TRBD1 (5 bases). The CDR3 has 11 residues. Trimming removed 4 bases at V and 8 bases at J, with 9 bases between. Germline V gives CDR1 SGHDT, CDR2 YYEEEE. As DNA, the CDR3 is TGTGCCAGCAGCCCAGGGAACGGCTACACCTTC. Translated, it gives CASSPGNGYTF.

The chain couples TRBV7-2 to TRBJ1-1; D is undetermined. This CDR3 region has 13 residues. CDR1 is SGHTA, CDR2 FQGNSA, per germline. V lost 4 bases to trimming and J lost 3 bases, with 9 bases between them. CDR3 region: CASSSGPDTEAFF. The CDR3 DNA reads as TGTGCCAGCAGCTCCGGACCGGACACTGAAGCTTTCTTT.

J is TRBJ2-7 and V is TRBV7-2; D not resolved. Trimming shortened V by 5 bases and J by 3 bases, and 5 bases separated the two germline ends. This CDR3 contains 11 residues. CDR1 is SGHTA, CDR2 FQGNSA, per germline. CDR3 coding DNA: TGTGCCAGCAGCGATCACTACGAGCAGTACTTC. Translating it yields CASSDHYEQYF. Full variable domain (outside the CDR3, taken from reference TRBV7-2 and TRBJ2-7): GAGVSQSPSNKVTEKGKDVELRCDPISGHTALYWYRQSLGQGLEFLIYFQGNSAPDKSGLPSDRFSAERTGGSVSTLTIQRTQQEDSAVYLCASSDHYEQYFGPGTRLTVT.

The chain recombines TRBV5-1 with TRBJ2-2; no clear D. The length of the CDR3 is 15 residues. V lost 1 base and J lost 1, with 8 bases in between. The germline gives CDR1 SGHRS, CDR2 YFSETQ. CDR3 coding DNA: TGCGCCAGCAGCTTGAATCGGGTGAACACCGGGGAGCTGTTTTTT. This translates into CASSLNRVNTGELFF.

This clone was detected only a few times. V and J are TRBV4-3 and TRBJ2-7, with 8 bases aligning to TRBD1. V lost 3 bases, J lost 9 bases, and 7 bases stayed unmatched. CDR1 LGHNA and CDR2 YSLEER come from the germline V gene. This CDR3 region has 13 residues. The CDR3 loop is CASSQQGATGQYF. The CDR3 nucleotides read TGCGCCAGCAGCCAGCAGGGGGCAACGGGGCAGTACTTC.

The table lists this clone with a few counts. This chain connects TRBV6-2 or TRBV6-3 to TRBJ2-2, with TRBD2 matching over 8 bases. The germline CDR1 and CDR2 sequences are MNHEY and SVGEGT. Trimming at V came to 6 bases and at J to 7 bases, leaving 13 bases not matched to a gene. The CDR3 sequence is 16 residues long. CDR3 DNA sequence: TGTGCCAGCAGCCCTACAGGGCTAGCGGGTAGCGGGGAGCTGTTTTTT. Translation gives CASSPTGLAGSGELFF.

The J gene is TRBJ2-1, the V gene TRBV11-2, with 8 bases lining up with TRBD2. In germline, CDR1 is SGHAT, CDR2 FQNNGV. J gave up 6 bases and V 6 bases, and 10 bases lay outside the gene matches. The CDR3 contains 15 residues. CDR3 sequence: CASSPAGAVLNEQFF. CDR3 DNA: TGTGCCAGCAGTCCAGCGGGGGCAGTGCTCAATGAGCAGTTCTTC.

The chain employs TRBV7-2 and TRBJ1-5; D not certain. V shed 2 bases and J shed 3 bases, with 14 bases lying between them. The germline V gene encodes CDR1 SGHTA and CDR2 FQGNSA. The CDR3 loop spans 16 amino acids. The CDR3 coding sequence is TGTGCCAGCAGCTTAATGGGAGGTAGGAACAATCAGCCCCAGCATTTT. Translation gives CASSLMGGRNNQPQHF.

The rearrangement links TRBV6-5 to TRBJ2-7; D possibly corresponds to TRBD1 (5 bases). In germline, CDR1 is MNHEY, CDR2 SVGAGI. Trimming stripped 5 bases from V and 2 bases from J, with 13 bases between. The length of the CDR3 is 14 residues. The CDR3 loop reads CASSREHRTYEQYF. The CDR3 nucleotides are TGTGCCAGCAGTCGAGAACACAGGACCTACGAGCAGTACTTC.

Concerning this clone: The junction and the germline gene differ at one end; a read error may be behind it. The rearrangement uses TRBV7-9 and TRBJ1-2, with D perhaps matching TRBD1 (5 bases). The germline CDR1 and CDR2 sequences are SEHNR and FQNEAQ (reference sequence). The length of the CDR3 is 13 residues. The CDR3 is CASSPPGVSYYPF. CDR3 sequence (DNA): TGTGCCAGCAGCCCACCGGGGGTATCATATTATCCCTTC. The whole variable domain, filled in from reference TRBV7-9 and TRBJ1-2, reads DTGVSQNPRHKITKRGQNVTFRCDPISEHNRLYWYRQTLGQGPEFLTYFQNEAQLEKSRLLSDRFSAERPKGSFSTLEIQRTEQGDSAMYLCASSPPGVSYYPFGSGTRLTVV.

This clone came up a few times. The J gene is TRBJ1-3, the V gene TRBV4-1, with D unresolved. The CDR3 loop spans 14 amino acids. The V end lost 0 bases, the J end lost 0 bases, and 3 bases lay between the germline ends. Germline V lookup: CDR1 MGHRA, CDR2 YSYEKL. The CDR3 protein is CASSQEYSGNTIYF. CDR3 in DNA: TGCGCCAGCAGCCAAGAATACTCTGGAAACACCATATATTTT.

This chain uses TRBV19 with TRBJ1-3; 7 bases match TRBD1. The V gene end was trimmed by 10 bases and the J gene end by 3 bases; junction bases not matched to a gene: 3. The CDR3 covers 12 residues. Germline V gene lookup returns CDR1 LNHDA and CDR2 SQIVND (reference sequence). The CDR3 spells CATRTGGNTIYF. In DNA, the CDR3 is TGTGCCACCAGGACAGGTGGAAACACCATATATTTT.

CDR3 DNA: TGTGCCAGCAGCTTAAGCGGCGGCGAGCAGTACTTC. It yields the protein CASSLSGGEQYF. V and J are TRBV11-2 and TRBJ2-7; D perhaps matches TRBD2 (5 bases). V lost 2 bases to trimming and J lost 6 bases, with 8 bases between them. This CDR3 is 12 amino acids long. CDR1 SGHAT and CDR2 FQNNGV come from the germline V gene.

The CDR3 is CASRQGNEKLFF. The CDR3 DNA reads as TGTGCCAGCAGACAGGGTAATGAAAAACTGTTTTTT. The chain employs TRBV2 and TRBJ1-4, with D possibly being TRBD1 (6 bases). V lost 6 bases, J lost 4 bases, and 6 bases lay in between. Looked up from germline, CDR1 is SNHLY and CDR2 is FYNNEI. The length of the CDR3 is 12 residues. Filled out from reference TRBV2 and TRBJ1-4, the complete variable domain reads EPEVTQTPSHQVTQMGQEVILRCVPISNHLYFYWYRQILGQKVEFLVSFYNNEISEKSEIFDDQFSVERPDGSNFTLKIRSTKLEDSAMYFCASRQGNEKLFFGSGTQLSVL.

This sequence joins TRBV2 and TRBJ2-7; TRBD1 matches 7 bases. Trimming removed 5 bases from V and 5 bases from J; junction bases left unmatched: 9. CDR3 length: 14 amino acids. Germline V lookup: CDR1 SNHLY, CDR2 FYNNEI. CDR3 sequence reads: CASSTRQGVDEQYF. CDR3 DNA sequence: TGTGCCAGCAGTACTCGACAGGGCGTGGACGAGCAGTACTTC.

The CDR3 sequence is CASSGGTTSNQPQHF. The CDR3 DNA reads TGCGCCAGCTCCGGGGGTACGACTAGCAATCAGCCCCAGCATTTT. The chain has TRBV4-1 and TRBJ1-5; D may be TRBD1 (5 bases). This CDR3 has 15 residues. The V and J ends lost 8 bases and 0 bases respectively, with 14 bases between them. Per the germline V gene, CDR1 is MGHRA and CDR2 is YSYEKL.

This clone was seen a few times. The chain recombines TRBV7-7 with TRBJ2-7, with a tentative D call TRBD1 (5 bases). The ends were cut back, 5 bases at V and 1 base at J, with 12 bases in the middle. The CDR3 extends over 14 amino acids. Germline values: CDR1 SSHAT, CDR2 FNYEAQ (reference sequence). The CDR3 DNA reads TGTGCCAGCAGCCCCGGCAGGGATTCCTACGAGCAGTACTTC. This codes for CASSPGRDSYEQYF.

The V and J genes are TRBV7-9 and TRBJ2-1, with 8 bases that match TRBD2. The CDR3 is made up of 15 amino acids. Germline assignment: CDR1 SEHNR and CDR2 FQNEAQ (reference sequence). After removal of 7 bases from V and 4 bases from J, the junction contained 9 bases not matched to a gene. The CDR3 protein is CASNSPGLGYNEQFF. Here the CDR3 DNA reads TGTGCCAGCAACTCTCCGGGACTAGGTTACAATGAGCAGTTCTTC.

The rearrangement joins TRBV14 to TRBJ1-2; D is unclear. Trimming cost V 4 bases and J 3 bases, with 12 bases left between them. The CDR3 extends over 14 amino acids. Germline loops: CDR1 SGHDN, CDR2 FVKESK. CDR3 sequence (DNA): TGTGCCAGCAGCCCGACGGGGTTGGACTATGGCTACACCTTC. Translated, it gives CASSPTGLDYGYTF.